One and the same sample provided the 17 T cell receptor beta chains below, sequenced in a study of Ad26.COV2.S vaccination and SARS-CoV-2 variants. As for treatment: 15 to 20 received Ad26.COV2.S at low or high dose, single or two shots; about five received placebo; per-sample allocation not given. It was on day 63 after the first vaccine or placebo injection that samples were taken. This table comes from immunoSEQ multiplex PCR, and its TCRdb copy is limited to in-frame clones, with some not included. The profile shows about 350,000 clones, around 89% of them singletons. Sequences were derived from peripheral blood, sampled in a trial of Ad26.COV2.S vaccine versus placebo. The receptors were gathered from a person aged 18-65 years who received the Ad26.COV2.S COVID-19 vaccine or a placebo.

This chain connects TRBV7-2 to TRBJ1-5, with D uncertain. V gave up 3 bases and J gave up 5 bases, with 11 bases separating them. In germline, CDR1 is SGHTA, CDR2 FQGNSA. CDR3 size: 14 residues. CDR3 sequence: CASSFSDGDQPQHF. The CDR3 DNA is TGTGCCAGCAGCTTCTCCGACGGGGATCAGCCCCAGCATTTT.

The chain employs TRBV11-1 and TRBJ2-1; 9 bases align to TRBD2. The CDR3 loop spans 15 amino acids. V lost 2 bases to trimming and J lost 5 bases; unmatched junction nucleotides: 4. Germline V gives CDR1 SGHAT, CDR2 FQDESV (reference sequence). CDR3 sequence: CASSLSSGVNNEQFF. CDR3 sequence (DNA): TGTGCCAGCAGCTTATCTAGCGGGGTGAACAATGAGCAGTTCTTC.

The chain uses TRBV12-5 and TRBJ1-1, with no clear D. The germline CDR1 and CDR2 sequences are LGHNT and FRNRAP. With 4 bases removed from V and 4 bases from J, the gap between germline ends came to 13 bases. There are 14 residues in the CDR3. CDR3 bases: TGTGCTAGTGGTTCTAAGGGCCTATCCACTGAAGCTTTCTTT. Its protein product is CASGSKGLSTEAFF.

The chain couples TRBV29-1 to TRBJ1-1, with D unclear. This CDR3 comprises 11 residues. Between the trimmed V and J ends, which lost 8 bases and 3 bases, there was a span of 10 bases. Per germline, CDR1 SQVTM and CDR2 ANQGSEA. For the CDR3, the DNA is TGCAGCTCAAACATCTACACTGAAGCTTTCTTT. Encoded protein: CSSNIYTEAFF.

The chain combines TRBV27 with TRBJ2-7; 7 positions match TRBD1. The CDR3 contains 14 residues. Trimming at V came to 2 bases and at J to 4 bases, leaving 5 bases not matched to a gene. In germline, CDR1 is MNHEY, CDR2 SMNVEV (reference sequence). DNA of the CDR3: TGTGCCAGCAGTTTAAAGGGGGCTAGTTACGAGCAGTACTTC. It specifies CASSLKGASYEQYF.

The sample holds a few counts of this clone. The chain combines TRBV11-2 with TRBJ2-7, with a tentative D call TRBD1 (5 bases). The CDR3 totals 15 residues. The V gene lost 5 bases and the J gene lost 1 base, with 15 bases spanning the gap. Germline CDR1 reads SGHAT; CDR2 reads FQNNGV. The CDR3 spells CASSLTDTLSYEQYF. In DNA form, the CDR3 reads TGTGCCAGCAGCCTCACGGACACTCTATCCTACGAGCAGTACTTC.

The chain joins TRBV2 to TRBJ2-7; 11 positions agree with TRBD1. The V gene's germline CDR1 is SNHLY and CDR2 FYNNEI. This CDR3 is 15 amino acids long. With 6 bases clipped from V and 2 bases from J, the junction kept 6 bases outside the gene matches. The chain's CDR3 is CASRGQGASPYEQYF. DNA for the CDR3: TGTGCCAGCAGAGGACAGGGGGCCAGTCCCTACGAGCAGTACTTC.

The V call is TRBV19, the J call TRBJ1-1; no clear D. Looked up from germline, CDR1 is LNHDA and CDR2 is SQIVND (reference sequence). Trimming took off 6 bases at V and 9 bases at J, with 11 bases between the two ends. The CDR3 contains 11 residues. The CDR3 region has the DNA TGTGCCAGTAGGGGGAACCGGCAAGCTTTCTTT. Its translation: CASRGNRQAFF.

The chain recombines TRBV18 with TRBJ2-7; a weak D match, TRBD1 (6 bases). Germline V gene lookup returns CDR1 KGHSH and CDR2 LQKENI. Trimming shortened V by 5 bases and J by 0 bases, and 11 bases separated the two germline ends. The CDR3 is 14 amino acids. The CDR3 nucleotides are TGTGCCAGCTCAATCGGACAGACCTCCTACGAGCAGTACTTC. Its translation: CASSIGQTSYEQYF.

This clone occurred once. V and J are TRBV6-5 and TRBJ2-7; D remains ambiguous. This CDR3 is 13 amino acids long. The V gene lost 6 bases and the J gene lost 3 bases, with 12 bases spanning the gap. CDR1 and CDR2 (germline): MNHEY, SVGAGI. Written as DNA, the CDR3 is TGTGCCAGCAGATTCGACCATCTCTACGAGCAGTACTTC. It codes for CASRFDHLYEQYF.

The chain has TRBV7-6 and TRBJ2-1, with TRBD1 as a possible D gene (7 bases). With 5 bases removed from V and 3 bases from J, the gap between germline ends came to 14 bases. Germline lookup yields CDR1 SGHVS and CDR2 FNYEAQ. This CDR3 has 15 residues. CDR3 sequence reads: CASSPGDSYYNEQFF. CDR3 sequence (DNA): TGTGCCAGCAGCCCGGGGGACAGTTACTACAATGAGCAGTTCTTC. The full variable domain, completed using reference TRBV7-6 and TRBJ2-1, is GAGVSQSPRYKVTKRGQDVALRCDPISGHVSLYWYRQALGQGPEFLTYFNYEAQQDKSGLPNDRFSAERPEGSISTLTIQRTEQRDSAMYRCASSPGDSYYNEQFFGPGTRLTVL.

The V gene is TRBV6-4, the J gene TRBJ2-7; maybe TRBD2 (10 bases). The CDR3 runs 21 residues. Looked up from germline, CDR1 is MRHNA and CDR2 is SNTAGT. Trimming took off 2 bases at V and 2 bases at J, with 31 bases between the two ends. CDR3 residues: CASSDPFRDRVLAGEPYEQYF. In DNA form, the CDR3 reads TGTGCCAGCAGTGACCCTTTCCGGGACAGGGTGCTAGCGGGAGAACCCTACGAGCAGTACTTC.

V is TRBV15 and J is TRBJ2-7; a weak D match, TRBD1 (6 bases). Germline V lookup: CDR1 LNHNV, CDR2 YYDKDF (reference sequence). The germline V and J ends were trimmed by 0 bases and 1 base, with 13 bases remaining between them. CDR3 length equals 16 residues. The CDR3, as DNA: TGTGCCACCAGCAGAGATTTACAGGGAAATTCCTACGAGCAGTACTTC. Translating gives CATSRDLQGNSYEQYF. The full variable domain, its missing parts supplied by reference TRBV15 and TRBJ2-7, is DAMVIQNPRYQVTQFGKPVTLSCSQTLNHNVMYWYQQKSSQAPKLLFHYYDKDFNNEADTPDNFQSRRPNTSFCFLDIRSPGLGDTAMYLCATSRDLQGNSYEQYFGPGTRLTVT.

CDR3 amino acids: CASSSDTEAFF. CDR3 bases: TGTGCCAGCAGCTCAGACACTGAAGCTTTCTTT. The chain carries TRBV6-6 and TRBJ1-1; no firm D call. CDR1 and CDR2 (germline): MNHNY, SVGAGI (reference sequence). V was shortened by 6 bases and J by 3 bases, with 5 bases between the two germline ends. The CDR3 is made up of 11 amino acids.

This chain joins TRBV5-1 and TRBJ2-5, with TRBD1 matching over 9 bases. The V gene end was trimmed by 3 bases and the J gene end by 5 bases; junction bases not matched to a gene: 11. The CDR3 has 16 amino acids. Germline CDR1 and CDR2: SGHRS and YFSETQ. The CDR3 region has the DNA TGCGCCAGCAGCTATTCTTCCGGGACAGGGACGGAGACCCAGTACTTC. This gives the protein CASSYSSGTGTETQYF.

The chain's CDR3 is CASSEYSSTEAFF. The CDR3 coding sequence is TGTGCCAGCAGTGAATATAGTTCCACTGAAGCTTTCTTT. This chain connects TRBV2 to TRBJ1-1; D ambiguous. CDR1 and CDR2 (germline): SNHLY, FYNNEI. V lost 2 bases and J 4 bases, leaving 8 bases between the germline ends. The CDR3 is made up of 13 amino acids.

The chain employs TRBV2 and TRBJ1-3; 7 nucleotides agree with TRBD1. Trimming at V came to 6 bases and at J to 0 bases, leaving 5 bases not matched to a gene. CDR3 length: 15 residues. Per the germline V gene, CDR1 is SNHLY and CDR2 is FYNNEI. CDR3 sequence (DNA): TGTGCCAGCAGCGCGGACAGGAACTCTGGAAACACCATATATTTT. Encoded protein: CASSADRNSGNTIYF.